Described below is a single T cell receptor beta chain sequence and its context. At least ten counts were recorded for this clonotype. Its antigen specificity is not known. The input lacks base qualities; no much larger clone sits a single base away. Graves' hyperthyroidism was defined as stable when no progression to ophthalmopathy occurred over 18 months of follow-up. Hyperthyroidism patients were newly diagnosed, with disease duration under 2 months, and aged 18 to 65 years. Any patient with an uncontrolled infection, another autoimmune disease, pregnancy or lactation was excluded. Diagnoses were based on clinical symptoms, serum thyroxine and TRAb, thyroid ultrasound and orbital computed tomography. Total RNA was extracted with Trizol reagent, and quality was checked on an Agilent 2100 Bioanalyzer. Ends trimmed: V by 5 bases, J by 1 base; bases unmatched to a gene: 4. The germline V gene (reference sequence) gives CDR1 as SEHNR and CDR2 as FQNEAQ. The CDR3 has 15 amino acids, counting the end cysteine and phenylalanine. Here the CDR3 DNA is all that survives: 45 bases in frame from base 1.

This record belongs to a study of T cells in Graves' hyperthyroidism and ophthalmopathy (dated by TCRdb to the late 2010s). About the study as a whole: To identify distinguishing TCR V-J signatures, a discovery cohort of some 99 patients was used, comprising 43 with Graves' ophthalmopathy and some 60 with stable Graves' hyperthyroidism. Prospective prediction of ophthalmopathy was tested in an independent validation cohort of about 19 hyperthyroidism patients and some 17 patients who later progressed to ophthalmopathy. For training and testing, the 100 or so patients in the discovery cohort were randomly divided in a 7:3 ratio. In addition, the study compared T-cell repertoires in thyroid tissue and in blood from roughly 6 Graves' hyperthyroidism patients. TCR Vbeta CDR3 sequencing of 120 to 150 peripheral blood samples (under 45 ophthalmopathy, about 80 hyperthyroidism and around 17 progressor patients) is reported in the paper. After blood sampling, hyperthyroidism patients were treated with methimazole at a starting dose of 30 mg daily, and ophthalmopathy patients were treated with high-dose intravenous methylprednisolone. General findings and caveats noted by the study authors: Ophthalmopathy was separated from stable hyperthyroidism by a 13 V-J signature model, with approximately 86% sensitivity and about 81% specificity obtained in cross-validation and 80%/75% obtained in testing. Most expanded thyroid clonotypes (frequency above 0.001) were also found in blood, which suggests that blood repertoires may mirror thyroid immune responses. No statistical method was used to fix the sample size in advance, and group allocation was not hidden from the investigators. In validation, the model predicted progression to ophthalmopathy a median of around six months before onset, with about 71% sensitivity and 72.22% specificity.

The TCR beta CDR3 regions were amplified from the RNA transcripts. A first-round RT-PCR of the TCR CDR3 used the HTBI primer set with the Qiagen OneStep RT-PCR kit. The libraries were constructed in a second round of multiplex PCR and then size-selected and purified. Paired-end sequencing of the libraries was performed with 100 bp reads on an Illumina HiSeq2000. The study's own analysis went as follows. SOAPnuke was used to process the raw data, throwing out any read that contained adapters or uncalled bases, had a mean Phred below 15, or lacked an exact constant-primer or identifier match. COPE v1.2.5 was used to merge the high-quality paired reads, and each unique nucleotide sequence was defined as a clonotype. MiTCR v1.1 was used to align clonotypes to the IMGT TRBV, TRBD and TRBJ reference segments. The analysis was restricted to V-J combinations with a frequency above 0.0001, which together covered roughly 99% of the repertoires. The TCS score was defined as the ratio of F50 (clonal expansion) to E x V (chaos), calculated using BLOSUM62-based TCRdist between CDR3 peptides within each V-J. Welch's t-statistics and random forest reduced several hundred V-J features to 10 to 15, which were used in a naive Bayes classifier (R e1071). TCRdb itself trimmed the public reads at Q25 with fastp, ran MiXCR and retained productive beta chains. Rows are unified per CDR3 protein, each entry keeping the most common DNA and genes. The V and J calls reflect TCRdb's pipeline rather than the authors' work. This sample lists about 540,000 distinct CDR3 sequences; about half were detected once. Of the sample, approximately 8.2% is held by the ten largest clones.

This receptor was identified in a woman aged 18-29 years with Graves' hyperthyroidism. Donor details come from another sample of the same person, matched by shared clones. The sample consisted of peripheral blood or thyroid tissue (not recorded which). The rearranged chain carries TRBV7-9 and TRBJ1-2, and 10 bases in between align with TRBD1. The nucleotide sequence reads TGTGCCAGCAGCGGGACAGGGGTGAATAACTATGGCTACACCTTC. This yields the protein CASSGTGVNNYGYTF.